This T cell receptor (beta chain) was sequenced for a study of blood T cell repertoires in COVID-19. At the level of the study: Samples of COVID-19 (acute and convalescent) were obtained from the United States, Italy and Spain. T cells, B-cell-depleted T cells, or PBMCs provided the cDNA or gDNA that served as material.

Those enrolled in Seattle joined during active infection and were followed longitudinally afterward. The authors' processing: Amplified reference gene primers provided the basis for estimating nucleated cell counts. Profiled with immunoSEQ multiplex PCR; TCRdb holds only in-frame clones, not every one. V and J calls plus clone size are reproduced from that table; the DNA served to infer D and trimming. The table records over 70,000 clones, nearly 80% of them present only once. The germline V gene encodes CDR1 SGHAT and CDR2 FQNNGV. This CDR3 region has 17 residues. Germline trimming cut 1 base from V and 0 bases from J; bases unmatched to any gene: 7.

The chain carries TRBV11-2 and TRBJ2-3; TRBD1 aligns across 7 bases. Sequencing used peripheral blood. The origin of this receptor is a man in his 70s with COVID-19, enrolled during active disease. In nucleotides, the CDR3 is TGTGCCAGCAGCTTAGGGGTGGGGACAGCTAGCACAGATACGCAGTATTTT. This translates into CASSLGVGTASTDTQYF. The whole variable domain, remainder taken from reference TRBV11-2 and TRBJ2-3, is EAGVAQSPRYKIIEKRQSVAFWCNPISGHATLYWYQQILGQGPKLLIQFQNNGVVDDSQLPKDRFSAERLKGVDSTLKIQPAKLEDSAVYLCASSLGVGTASTDTQYFGPGTRLTVL.